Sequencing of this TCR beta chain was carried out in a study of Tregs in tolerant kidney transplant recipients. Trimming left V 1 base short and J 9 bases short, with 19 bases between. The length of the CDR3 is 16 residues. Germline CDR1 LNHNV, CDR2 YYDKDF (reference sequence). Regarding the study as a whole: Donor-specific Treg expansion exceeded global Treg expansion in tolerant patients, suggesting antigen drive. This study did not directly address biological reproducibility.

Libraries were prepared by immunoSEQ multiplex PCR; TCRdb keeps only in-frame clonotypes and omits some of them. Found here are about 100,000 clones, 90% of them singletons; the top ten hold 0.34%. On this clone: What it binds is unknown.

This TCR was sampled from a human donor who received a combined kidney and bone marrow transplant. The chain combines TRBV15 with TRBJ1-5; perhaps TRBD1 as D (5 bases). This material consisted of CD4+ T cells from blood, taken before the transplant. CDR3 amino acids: CATSRVGGGGGGPQHF. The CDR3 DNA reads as TGTGCCACCAGCAGAGTGGGAGGTGGTGGGGGTGGGCCCCAGCATTTT.